The 8 T cell receptor beta chains below were found in one sample sequenced in a study of regulatory T cells in long-lasting Graves disease (dated by TCRdb to about 2021). Per the publication, the time point label means: newly diagnosed GD, antithyroid drugs for less than 3 months. For both TCR sequencing and RNA sequencing, RNA was extracted from PBMCs using TRIzol. Receptor amplification or capture employed multiplex PCR. Sequencing was performed on an Illumina HiSeq 4000. CDR3 regions were amplified by Arm-PCR with iRepertoire HTBI primers to construct TCR beta libraries. Clones were called with MiXCR by TCRdb after fastp trimmed the public reads at Q25, and only in-frame beta chains were retained. Records with the same CDR3 protein are collapsed into one entry carrying the most frequent genes and DNA. This sample is represented by some 200,000 distinct CDR3 sequences; roughly 20% of them were singletons. Of the sample, roughly 10% is held by the ten largest clones.

These records were also assigned to another study, of T cells in Graves' hyperthyroidism and ophthalmopathy.

The source material was peripheral blood mononuclear cells (PBMCs), sampled at new diagnosis, from a patient treated with antithyroid drugs. These receptor sequences come from a woman aged 30 to 39 with Graves disease. Donor details come from another sample of the same person, matched by shared clones.

This clonotype was detected many times. This chain uses TRBV28 with TRBJ1-2; D is undetermined. V dropped 1 base and J dropped 6 bases, with 12 bases sitting between them. Per germline, CDR1 MDHEN and CDR2 SYDVKM. The CDR3 spans 14 residues. CDR3 in DNA: TGTGCCAGCAGTTTATTAACCTGGGTCGATGGCTACACCTTC. Amino acid sequence: CASSLLTWVDGYTF.

This clonotype has only a few counts. The rearrangement links TRBV4-1 to TRBJ1-2, with D perhaps TRBD1 (5 bases). Germline CDR1 reads MGHRA; CDR2 reads YSYEKL. The CDR3 runs to 15 residues. V lost 1 base to trimming and J lost 4 bases, with 13 bases between them. The CDR3 DNA sequence: TGCGCCAGCAGCCAAGTGGTGGGGGGGTTCTATGGCTACACCTTC. Amino acid sequence: CASSQVVGGFYGYTF.

This clonotype was observed at least ten times. A junction end diverges from the germline sequence, so it may reflect a read error. The rearrangement joins TRBV3-1 to TRBJ1-1, with a weak D call TRBD1 (5 bases). This CDR3 is built from 16 residues. CDR1 and CDR2 (germline): LGHDT, YNNKEL (reference sequence). In DNA, the CDR3 is TGTGCCATCAGCCAAGTGAGACAGCTCATGAACACTGAAGCTTTCTTT. Its protein is CAISQVRQLMNTEAFF.

This clonotype was seen repeatedly, ten times or more. The CDR3 sequence: CAWRGDSLNTEAFF. In DNA, the CDR3 is TGTGCCTGGAGAGGGGACAGCTTGAACACTGAAGCTTTCTTT. The chain has TRBV30 and TRBJ1-1; TRBD1 agrees at 7 bases. After removal of 3 bases from V and 0 bases from J, the junction contained 4 bases not matched to a gene. Germline assignment: CDR1 GTSNPN and CDR2 SVGIG (reference sequence). The CDR3 loop spans 14 amino acids.

This clonotype has a handful of counts. This rearrangement joins TRBV11-2 to TRBJ2-7; 13 bases are a match to TRBD2. The CDR3 has 17 amino acids. V shed 6 bases, J shed 2 bases, and the junction held 10 bases outside the gene matches. Per germline, CDR1 SGHAT and CDR2 FQNNGV. CDR3: CASSYTSGRVRAYEQYF. The CDR3 coding sequence is TGTGCCAGCAGTTATACTAGCGGGAGGGTGCGAGCCTACGAGCAGTACTTC.

This clonotype was seen many times. The chain employs TRBV29-1 and TRBJ1-4, with a weak D call TRBD1 (5 bases). The CDR3 totals 13 residues. The germline V gene encodes CDR1 SQVTM and CDR2 ANQGSEA. V lost 1 base and J 7 bases, leaving 10 bases between the germline ends. The CDR3 loop is CSVEGGDVEKLFF. The CDR3 nucleotides are TGCAGCGTTGAAGGGGGCGATGTTGAAAAACTGTTTTTT.

A few counts support this clonotype. The CDR3 bases are TGTGCCAGCAGGGTACAGGGGCCCTACGAGCAGTACTTC. It codes for CASRVQGPYEQYF. This chain connects TRBV28 to TRBJ2-7; 7 bases line up with TRBD1. The V and J ends lost 6 bases and 2 bases, in that order; junction bases with no gene match: 4. The CDR3 contains 13 residues. Germline CDR1 reads MDHEN; CDR2 reads SYDVKM.

The V call is TRBV12-3 or TRBV12-4, the J call TRBJ2-1; TRBD2 aligns across 8 bases. The CDR3 sequence is 17 residues long. V lost 8 bases, J lost 0 bases, and 12 bases stayed unmatched. The CDR3 is CASCRLATTISYNEQFF. CDR3 coding DNA: TGTGCCAGCTGCCGACTAGCGACGACGATCTCCTACAATGAGCAGTTCTTC.